The rows below give T cell receptor beta chains drawn from one sample of a study of blood T cell repertoires in COVID-19. Only in-frame clones appear in the TCRdb table, and some are missing; sequencing was by immunoSEQ multiplex PCR. The table has around 130,000 clones, 85% seen once; the top ten hold around 3.2%. Sequencing used peripheral blood. The source is a man between 45 and 60 years old with acute or convalescent COVID-19. Both conserved end residues are part of each CDR3. Each record gives: D gene, V gene, J gene, CDR3 length, clone size, CDR3 DNA, CDR3 protein. A D gene is named only where the DNA matches it firmly. The size entry is marked missing in some rows and otherwise reads once, few, many or a size class.

d_call: NA; v_call: TRBV4-1; j_call: TRBJ1-1; cdr3_length: 15; clone_size: once; cdr3_nt: TGCGCCAGCAGCCAAGACAGGGGATTAGGAGTTGAAGCTTTCTTT; cdr3_aa: CASSQDRGLGVEAFF
d_call: TRBD1; v_call: TRBV30; j_call: TRBJ1-2; cdr3_length: 15; clone_size: NA; cdr3_nt: TGTGCCTGGTTACCTCGGGACAGGGCTAACTATGGCTACACCTTC; cdr3_aa: CAWLPRDRANYGYTF
d_call: TRBD1; v_call: TRBV4-1; j_call: TRBJ1-5; cdr3_length: 15; clone_size: NA; cdr3_nt: TGCGCCAGCAGCCAGACCGGGACAGGGAATCAGCCCCAGCATTTT; cdr3_aa: CASSQTGTGNQPQHF
d_call: TRBD1; v_call: TRBV27; j_call: TRBJ2-2; cdr3_length: 17; clone_size: NA; cdr3_nt: TGTGCCAGCAGTCACCGGACAGGGGTCGTCAACACCGGGGAGCTGTTTTTT; cdr3_aa: CASSHRTGVVNTGELFF
d_call: TRBD1; v_call: TRBV18; j_call: TRBJ1-5; cdr3_length: 18; clone_size: NA; cdr3_nt: TGTGCCAGCTCACCAGTGAGTCGGGGACAGGGGGGAAATCAGCCCCAGCATTTT; cdr3_aa: CASSPVSRGQGGNQPQHF
d_call: NA; v_call: TRBV11-2; j_call: TRBJ1-3; cdr3_length: 17; clone_size: few; cdr3_nt: TGTGCCAGCAGCTTAGATATCGGGAGCTATTCTGGAAACACCATATATTTT; cdr3_aa: CASSLDIGSYSGNTIYF
d_call: NA; v_call: TRBV6-5; j_call: TRBJ1-4; cdr3_length: 15; clone_size: NA; cdr3_nt: TGTGCCAGCAGACGACACAGTGCAACTAATGAAAAACTGTTTTTT; cdr3_aa: CASRRHSATNEKLFF
d_call: NA; v_call: TRBV6-5; j_call: TRBJ1-1; cdr3_length: 14; clone_size: NA; cdr3_nt: TGTGCCAGCACCTCGGACAGTTCGAACACTGAAGCTTTCTTT; cdr3_aa: CASTSDSSNTEAFF
d_call: TRBD2; v_call: TRBV27; j_call: TRBJ2-1; cdr3_length: 16; clone_size: once; cdr3_nt: TGTGCCAGCAGTTTACCCCGACTAGCGGGAGGTCATGAGCAGTTCTTC; cdr3_aa: CASSLPRLAGGHEQFF
d_call: TRBD2; v_call: TRBV6-5; j_call: TRBJ2-4; cdr3_length: 12; clone_size: NA; cdr3_nt: TGTGCCAGCGCCGAGCGGGACGGCATTCAGTACTTC; cdr3_aa: CASAERDGIQYF
d_call: NA; v_call: TRBV9; j_call: TRBJ1-2; cdr3_length: 13; clone_size: NA; cdr3_nt: TGTGCCAGCAGCAACACGCATTACTATGGCTACACCTTC; cdr3_aa: CASSNTHYYGYTF
d_call: NA; v_call: TRBV25-1; j_call: TRBJ1-3; cdr3_length: 14; clone_size: NA; cdr3_nt: TGTGCCAGCAGTGAATTCGGGGCTGGAAACACCATATATTTT; cdr3_aa: CASSEFGAGNTIYF
d_call: NA; v_call: TRBV9; j_call: TRBJ2-3; cdr3_length: 15; clone_size: once; cdr3_nt: TGTGCCAGCAGCGTTCTTGAGGGCCGGAGAGATACGCAGTATTTT; cdr3_aa: CASSVLEGRRDTQYF
d_call: NA; v_call: TRBV20-1; j_call: TRBJ2-1; cdr3_length: 11; clone_size: NA; cdr3_nt: TGCAGTGCTATCCGGTACAATGAGCAGTTCTTC; cdr3_aa: CSAIRYNEQFF
d_call: TRBD1; v_call: TRBV3-1/TRBV3-2; j_call: TRBJ1-2; cdr3_length: 14; clone_size: NA; cdr3_nt: TGTGCCAGCAGCCAGAGGGGACAGGAGAATGGCTACACCTTC; cdr3_aa: CASSQRGQENGYTF
d_call: NA; v_call: TRBV4-2; j_call: TRBJ2-3; cdr3_length: 17; clone_size: NA; cdr3_nt: TGTGCCAGCAGCCAGGAGAGGGCTTCCCCTGGCACAGATACGCAGTATTTT; cdr3_aa: CASSQERASPGTDTQYF
d_call: TRBD1; v_call: TRBV6-5; j_call: TRBJ1-2; cdr3_length: 15; clone_size: NA; cdr3_nt: TGTGCCAGCAGTTATTATACAGGACAGGGCATTGGCTACACCTTC; cdr3_aa: CASSYYTGQGIGYTF
d_call: TRBD1; v_call: TRBV3-1/TRBV3-2; j_call: TRBJ2-7; cdr3_length: 15; clone_size: NA; cdr3_nt: TGTGCCAGCAGCCTCAGGGGGCGAGGTTCCTACGAGCAGTACTTC; cdr3_aa: CASSLRGRGSYEQYF
d_call: TRBD2; v_call: TRBV11-3; j_call: TRBJ2-5; cdr3_length: 16; clone_size: NA; cdr3_nt: TGTGCCAGCAGCTTAGGCGGGAGAGTCCCAGGGGAGACCCAGTACTTC; cdr3_aa: CASSLGGRVPGETQYF
d_call: NA; v_call: TRBV21-1; j_call: TRBJ1-2; cdr3_length: 15; clone_size: NA; cdr3_nt: TGTGCCAGCAGCAAAGGAGGGACAGCTAACTATGGCTACACCTTC; cdr3_aa: CASSKGGTANYGYTF
d_call: TRBD1; v_call: TRBV19; j_call: TRBJ1-2; cdr3_length: 15; clone_size: NA; cdr3_nt: TGTGCCAGTAGTCCGGACAGGGGGCCTCGATATGGCTACACCTTC; cdr3_aa: CASSPDRGPRYGYTF
d_call: NA; v_call: TRBV6-2/TRBV6-3; j_call: TRBJ2-4; cdr3_length: 17; clone_size: few; cdr3_nt: TGTGCCAGCAGCCCCGCCCGGCGGGGGCCCCATCAGTCCTTTCAGTACTTC; cdr3_aa: CASSPARRGPHQSFQYF
d_call: NA; v_call: TRBV27; j_call: TRBJ1-2; cdr3_length: 15; clone_size: NA; cdr3_nt: TGTGCCAGCAGTTTATACGGGTCAGGGTCCTATGGCTACACCTTC; cdr3_aa: CASSLYGSGSYGYTF
d_call: TRBD1; v_call: TRBV4-2; j_call: TRBJ1-2; cdr3_length: 15; clone_size: NA; cdr3_nt: TGTGCCAGCAGCCGATCGGGACAGGGTAACTATGGCTACACCTTC; cdr3_aa: CASSRSGQGNYGYTF
d_call: NA; v_call: TRBV11-2; j_call: TRBJ2-7; cdr3_length: 15; clone_size: NA; cdr3_nt: TGTGCCAGCAGCTTAGCGAGCGGATTTTCCTACGAGCAGTACTTC; cdr3_aa: CASSLASGFSYEQYF
d_call: TRBD2; v_call: TRBV4-1; j_call: TRBJ2-2; cdr3_length: 14; clone_size: NA; cdr3_nt: TGCGCCAGCAGCGGCGGGAGTTACACCGGGGAGCTGTTTTTT; cdr3_aa: CASSGGSYTGELFF
d_call: NA; v_call: TRBV5-1; j_call: TRBJ2-2; cdr3_length: 15; clone_size: NA; cdr3_nt: TGCGCCAGCAGCTTGGTTGACAGGTGGGCCGGGGAGCTGTTTTTT; cdr3_aa: CASSLVDRWAGELFF
d_call: TRBD1; v_call: TRBV6-1; j_call: TRBJ2-3; cdr3_length: 17; clone_size: NA; cdr3_nt: TGTGCCAGCAGTGAAGTCAGTCGGGGACAGGGGTTCCATACGCAGTATTTT; cdr3_aa: CASSEVSRGQGFHTQYF
d_call: TRBD1; v_call: TRBV7-3; j_call: TRBJ2-7; cdr3_length: 15; clone_size: NA; cdr3_nt: TGTGCCAGCCGAAAAACCGGGACAGGGGGAAACGAGCAGTACTTC; cdr3_aa: CASRKTGTGGNEQYF
d_call: TRBD1; v_call: TRBV11-1; j_call: TRBJ1-1; cdr3_length: 15; clone_size: NA; cdr3_nt: TGTGCCAGCAGCTCTACAGGGGGCAAGAACACTGAAGCTTTCTTT; cdr3_aa: CASSSTGGKNTEAFF
d_call: NA; v_call: TRBV19; j_call: TRBJ1-4; cdr3_length: 14; clone_size: NA; cdr3_nt: TGTGCCATTACCTCCGGGGCCGTGGGGGGAAAACTGTTTTTT; cdr3_aa: CAITSGAVGGKLFF
d_call: TRBD1; v_call: TRBV5-1; j_call: TRBJ2-5; cdr3_length: 13; clone_size: few; cdr3_nt: TGCGCAACCCACGAGGGGGCAAGGGAGACCCAGTACTTC; cdr3_aa: CATHEGARETQYF
d_call: NA; v_call: TRBV2; j_call: TRBJ1-3; cdr3_length: 16; clone_size: NA; cdr3_nt: TGTGCCAGCAGTGAAGTTTCCGGGAGCTCTGGAAACACCATATATTTT; cdr3_aa: CASSEVSGSSGNTIYF
d_call: TRBD2; v_call: TRBV25-1; j_call: TRBJ2-1; cdr3_length: 15; clone_size: NA; cdr3_nt: TGTGCCAGCAGCCCGGTGGGGGGGTTGGGCAATGAGCAGTTCTTC; cdr3_aa: CASSPVGGLGNEQFF
d_call: NA; v_call: TRBV18; j_call: TRBJ1-6; cdr3_length: 15; clone_size: NA; cdr3_nt: TGTGCCAGCTCACCGGACACAATATATAATTCACCCCTCCACTTT; cdr3_aa: CASSPDTIYNSPLHF
d_call: NA; v_call: TRBV28; j_call: TRBJ1-4; cdr3_length: 15; clone_size: NA; cdr3_nt: TGTGCCAGCAGTATCCCGCGAACCTTGGGCGAAAAACTGTTTTTT; cdr3_aa: CASSIPRTLGEKLFF
d_call: TRBD2; v_call: TRBV25-1; j_call: TRBJ2-4; cdr3_length: 18; clone_size: NA; cdr3_nt: TGTGCCAATATACATCGCGGGGGGGCCAGTAAAGGTGGGAACATTCAGTACTTC; cdr3_aa: CANIHRGGASKGGNIQYF
d_call: NA; v_call: TRBV12-3/TRBV12-4; j_call: TRBJ2-6; cdr3_length: 12; clone_size: NA; cdr3_nt: TGTGCCAGCAGTTCATCGGCCAACGTCCTGACTTTC; cdr3_aa: CASSSSANVLTF
d_call: NA; v_call: TRBV7-9; j_call: TRBJ1-1; cdr3_length: 13; clone_size: NA; cdr3_nt: TGTGCCAGCAGCTTCACAGAGAACACTGAAGCTTTCTTT; cdr3_aa: CASSFTENTEAFF
d_call: TRBD1; v_call: TRBV7-8; j_call: TRBJ1-1; cdr3_length: 15; clone_size: few; cdr3_nt: TGTGCCAGCAGCTTGAGAACAGGGGAAGTAACTGAAGCTTTCTTT; cdr3_aa: CASSLRTGEVTEAFF
d_call: NA; v_call: TRBV18; j_call: TRBJ2-7; cdr3_length: 14; clone_size: NA; cdr3_nt: TGTGCCAGCTCACCCCCGGGTGGCCCCTACGAGCAGTACTTC; cdr3_aa: CASSPPGGPYEQYF
d_call: NA; v_call: TRBV4-1; j_call: TRBJ2-5; cdr3_length: 15; clone_size: NA; cdr3_nt: TGCGCCAGCAGCCAAGCTTACAGGGTCGAAGAGACCCAGTACTTC; cdr3_aa: CASSQAYRVEETQYF
d_call: NA; v_call: TRBV3-1/TRBV3-2; j_call: TRBJ2-7; cdr3_length: 12; clone_size: NA; cdr3_nt: TGTGCCAGCAGCCAAGCTCTAGGATGGCAGTACTTC; cdr3_aa: CASSQALGWQYF
d_call: NA; v_call: TRBV27; j_call: TRBJ2-1; cdr3_length: 11; clone_size: NA; cdr3_nt: TGTGCCAGCAGTTTCGGGATAGAGCAGTTCTTC; cdr3_aa: CASSFGIEQFF
d_call: NA; v_call: TRBV7-3; j_call: TRBJ1-1; cdr3_length: 14; clone_size: NA; cdr3_nt: TGTGCCAGCAGCTTAGGGAAGCGGAGCACTGAAGCTTTCTTT; cdr3_aa: CASSLGKRSTEAFF
d_call: TRBD2; v_call: TRBV10-3; j_call: TRBJ2-5; cdr3_length: 15; clone_size: NA; cdr3_nt: TGTGCCATCAGTGAGTCTCAACTAGCGGAAGAGACCCAGTACTTC; cdr3_aa: CAISESQLAEETQYF
d_call: NA; v_call: TRBV19; j_call: TRBJ1-5; cdr3_length: 17; clone_size: NA; cdr3_nt: TGTGCCAGTAGTATAGTGAAGGCAGGGATGTTAAATCAGCCCCAGCATTTT; cdr3_aa: CASSIVKAGMLNQPQHF
d_call: TRBD1; v_call: TRBV6-5; j_call: TRBJ1-2; cdr3_length: 13; clone_size: NA; cdr3_nt: TGTGCCAGCAGTCCGGACAGGGGATATGGCTACACCTTC; cdr3_aa: CASSPDRGYGYTF
d_call: TRBD1; v_call: TRBV9; j_call: TRBJ2-3; cdr3_length: 15; clone_size: NA; cdr3_nt: TGTGCCAGCAGCGGACCGGGACAGGGGAAAGATACGCAGTATTTT; cdr3_aa: CASSGPGQGKDTQYF
d_call: NA; v_call: TRBV5-4; j_call: TRBJ1-1; cdr3_length: 14; clone_size: NA; cdr3_nt: TGTGCCAGCAGCATCCGCCTACAGGGAGAGGAAGCTTTCTTT; cdr3_aa: CASSIRLQGEEAFF
d_call: NA; v_call: TRBV2; j_call: TRBJ2-7; cdr3_length: 13; clone_size: NA; cdr3_nt: TGTGCCAGCACGGTACAGGGAACCTACGAGCAGTACTTC; cdr3_aa: CASTVQGTYEQYF
d_call: NA; v_call: TRBV13; j_call: TRBJ2-1; cdr3_length: 15; clone_size: NA; cdr3_nt: TGTGCCAGCAGCTTACAGGGTCTAAAACCCGGTGAGCAGTTCTTC; cdr3_aa: CASSLQGLKPGEQFF
d_call: TRBD2; v_call: TRBV7-9; j_call: TRBJ2-3; cdr3_length: 18; clone_size: NA; cdr3_nt: TGTGCCAGCAGCTTAGGGGCTCATCTAGCGGGGGGCACAGATACGCAGTATTTT; cdr3_aa: CASSLGAHLAGGTDTQYF
d_call: TRBD2; v_call: TRBV28; j_call: TRBJ2-7; cdr3_length: 15; clone_size: NA; cdr3_nt: TGTGCCAGCAGTCCCGGGGGGGGCGCGTCTCACGAGCAGTACTTC; cdr3_aa: CASSPGGGASHEQYF
d_call: TRBD1; v_call: TRBV27; j_call: TRBJ1-1; cdr3_length: 18; clone_size: NA; cdr3_nt: TGTGCCAGCAGTTTGGGATACAGGGGGCTCGGTTTGAACACTGAAGCTTTCTTT; cdr3_aa: CASSLGYRGLGLNTEAFF
d_call: TRBD2; v_call: TRBV27; j_call: TRBJ2-2; cdr3_length: 17; clone_size: few; cdr3_nt: TGTGCCAGCAGTTTCGGGGTAGCGGGAGGGTTAACCGGGGAGCTGTTTTTT; cdr3_aa: CASSFGVAGGLTGELFF
d_call: TRBD1; v_call: TRBV7-8; j_call: TRBJ1-3; cdr3_length: 16; clone_size: NA; cdr3_nt: TGTGCCAGCAGCATAGGGACAGGGGGAACTGGAAACACCATATATTTT; cdr3_aa: CASSIGTGGTGNTIYF
d_call: TRBD2; v_call: TRBV5-6; j_call: TRBJ2-5; cdr3_length: 19; clone_size: NA; cdr3_nt: TGTGCCAGCAGCTTACTAGCGGGAAAAGAGGGGGAAAATCAAGAGACCCAGTACTTC; cdr3_aa: CASSLLAGKEGENQETQYF
d_call: NA; v_call: TRBV12-3/TRBV12-4; j_call: TRBJ1-2; cdr3_length: 11; clone_size: NA; cdr3_nt: TGTGCCAGCAGTGCGAGCGACCGCTACACCTTC; cdr3_aa: CASSASDRYTF
d_call: TRBD1; v_call: TRBV11-2; j_call: TRBJ1-1; cdr3_length: 13; clone_size: once; cdr3_nt: TGTGCCAGCAGCTTACGGGACAGGGTAATAGCTTTCTTT; cdr3_aa: CASSLRDRVIAFF